This T cell receptor beta chain is from a study of PD-L1 blockade in urothelial cancer. For the study at large: Analyzed time points were 3 weeks (second dose) and 6 weeks after therapy began. The median number of T cells present in blood samples was 141,255.

Time point denoted: peripheral blood 6 weeks after treatment start. Each patient gave between 1 and 8 samples, pretreatment and on-treatment. The CDR3 covers 15 residues. Per germline, CDR1 GTSNPN and CDR2 SVGIG (reference sequence). V shed 0 bases, J shed 9 bases, and the junction held 10 bases outside the gene matches. Clones were read by immunoSEQ multiplex PCR, and TCRdb kept only the in-frame ones, dropping some. The sample consists of tens of thousands of clones, approximately 85% of them appearing once. The clonotype comes from a man aged 50 to 59 with urothelial cancer. This material consisted of PBMCs, taken around atezolizumab (anti-PD-L1) treatment. The chain employs TRBV30 and TRBJ2-3; 9 positions agree with TRBD2. In DNA, the CDR3 is TGTGCCTGGAGTGTACTTGCGGGAGGGCCGAGGACGCAGTATTTT. The encoded protein is CAWSVLAGGPRTQYF.